Presented here are 20 T cell receptor beta chains from one specimen sequenced in a study of blood T cell repertoires in COVID-19 (dated by TCRdb to about 2020). Preparation of the library involved the immunoSEQ multiplex PCR assay. TCRdb retrieved this table from immuneACCESS and kept in-frame rearrangements only. Not all clones are present; in checked studies, unresolved V genes account for under half, and no reason is known for the remainder. In this sample the table shows fewer than 250,000 clones, under 90% of which occur a single time. Under 12% of the sample rests with the top ten. Sequenced material: peripheral blood. These receptors all stem from a woman of 80 years or more with COVID-19, enrolled during active disease.

This sequence joins TRBV7-9 and TRBJ2-5; TRBD1 aligns across 7 bases. The V gene's germline CDR1 is SEHNR and CDR2 FQNEAQ (reference sequence). The CDR3 is made up of 15 amino acids. Unmatched junction bases numbered 9, after V lost 5 bases and J lost 3 bases. CDR3 sequence reads: CASSETGTVKETQYF. The CDR3 DNA reads TGTGCCAGCAGCGAGACTGGGACAGTCAAAGAGACCCAGTACTTC. The entire variable domain, with the rest obtained from reference TRBV7-9 and TRBJ2-5, is as follows: DTGVSQNPRHKITKRGQNVTFRCDPISEHNRLYWYRQTLGQGPEFLTYFQNEAQLEKSRLLSDRFSAERPKGSFSTLEIQRTEQGDSAMYLCASSETGTVKETQYFGPGTRLLVL.

This chain connects TRBV30 to TRBJ1-1, with a possible D match to TRBD1 (5 bases). V gave up 2 bases and J gave up 0 bases, with 13 bases separating them. The CDR3 spans 15 residues. Germline V gives CDR1 GTSNPN, CDR2 SVGIG (reference sequence). The CDR3 sequence is CAWSKGAGMNTEAFF. The CDR3 coding sequence is TGTGCCTGGAGTAAAGGGGCAGGGATGAACACTGAAGCTTTCTTT.

The J gene is TRBJ1-1, the V gene TRBV4-2, with unresolved D. Germline assignment: CDR1 LGHNA and CDR2 YNFKEQ. V was clipped by 1 base and J by 1 base, with 4 bases between them. The CDR3 spans 13 residues. This CDR3 reads CASSQGRNTEAFF. CDR3 coding DNA: TGTGCCAGCAGCCAAGGCAGGAACACTGAAGCTTTCTTT.

This chain's CDR3 is CASSYSQGSGYEQYF. The CDR3 DNA reads as TGTGCCAGCAGTTACAGCCAGGGAAGTGGCTACGAGCAGTACTTC. This chain uses TRBV6-6 with TRBJ2-7; possibly TRBD1 for D (5 bases). CDR1 MNHNY and CDR2 SVGAGI come from the germline V gene (reference sequence). CDR3 length: 15 residues. V was cut by 2 bases and J by 3 bases, with 14 bases left in between.

This CDR3 is CASSQEQGFSGNTIYF. The CDR3 bases are TGCGCCAGCAGCCAAGAACAGGGATTCTCTGGAAACACCATATATTTT. V usage is TRBV4-1 and J usage is TRBJ1-3; TRBD1 is a possible D gene (6 bases). This CDR3 is built from 16 residues. The V end lost 0 bases, the J end lost 0 bases, and 9 bases lay between the germline ends. From germline, CDR1 is MGHRA and CDR2 YSYEKL.

The gene calls are TRBV6-4 and TRBJ1-2, with no clear D. This CDR3 is 13 amino acids long. From germline, CDR1 is MRHNA and CDR2 SNTAGT. The V end lost 0 bases, the J end lost 8 bases, and 10 bases lay between the germline ends. The DNA of the CDR3 is TGTGCCAGCAGTGACTCTGGCGGGCGCGGCTACACCTTC. This encodes CASSDSGGRGYTF.

The chain joins TRBV7-9 to TRBJ2-5; TRBD2 matches at 7 bases. The CDR3 consists of 14 residues. CDR1 and CDR2 from the germline V gene are SEHNR and FQNEAQ (reference sequence). V was pared by 3 bases and J by 5 bases, with 6 bases of the junction left unmatched. Here the CDR3 reads CASSFGGGGETQYF. As DNA, the CDR3 is TGTGCCAGCAGCTTCGGAGGCGGGGGTGAGACCCAGTACTTC.

This chain links TRBV19 with TRBJ2-2, with TRBD2 matching 7 bases. Germline V lookup: CDR1 LNHDA, CDR2 SQIVND (reference sequence). CDR3 length equals 16 residues. The junction had 11 bases not matched to a gene; V was cut back by 3 bases and J by 7 bases. The CDR3 here is CASSIRAGRPLGELFF. The CDR3 region has the DNA TGTGCCAGTAGTATCCGAGCGGGGCGGCCTCTCGGGGAGCTGTTTTTT.

The sample holds a few counts of this clone. The chain links TRBV14 to TRBJ1-4; no clear D. Trimming removed 4 bases from V and 3 bases from J, with 12 bases in between. Per the germline V gene, CDR1 is SGHDN and CDR2 is FVKESK. This CDR3 has 15 residues. The CDR3 bases are TGTGCCAGCAGCCCCGGTCCCTTGGCTAATGAAAAACTGTTTTTT. It is translated as CASSPGPLANEKLFF.

The chain carries TRBV5-1 and TRBJ2-1, with 8 nucleotides matching TRBD1. J was trimmed by 3 bases and V by 3 bases; bases with no gene match: 5. The CDR3 runs to 15 residues. Germline CDR1 is SGHRS and CDR2 is YFSETQ. The CDR3 nucleotides are TGCGCCAGCAGCTCCGGGACAGGTTACTACAATGAGCAGTTCTTC. Translated, it gives CASSSGTGYYNEQFF.

The rearrangement uses TRBV28 and TRBJ2-1; the match to TRBD2 covers 7 bases. The junction had 6 bases not matched to a gene; V was cut back by 4 bases and J by 3 bases. The CDR3 spans 15 residues. Germline V gene data show CDR1 as MDHEN and CDR2 as SYDVKM. The CDR3 nucleotides are TGTGCCAGCAGTTACGAGCGGGGAGTCTACAATGAGCAGTTCTTC. It translates to CASSYERGVYNEQFF.

This clone has more than one count but fewer than ten. This chain links TRBV7-9 with TRBJ1-2, with D tentatively TRBD1 (5 bases). The length of the CDR3 is 14 residues. V gave up 3 bases and J gave up 4 bases, with 12 bases separating them. CDR1 is SEHNR and CDR2 is FQNEAQ in the germline V gene (reference sequence). The CDR3 here is CASSFSGVRYGYTF. The CDR3 DNA sequence: TGTGCCAGCAGCTTCTCGGGGGTACGCTATGGCTACACCTTC.

This chain joins TRBV10-3 and TRBJ2-5; D not resolved. The CDR3 consists of 13 residues. Germline CDR1 ENHRY, CDR2 SYGVKD. Deletions cut 8 bases from V and 1 base from J, with 11 bases between. CDR3 sequence reads: CAIGESPQETQYF. The DNA for the CDR3 is TGTGCCATCGGAGAAAGCCCCCAAGAGACCCAGTACTTC.

The rearrangement joins TRBV5-1 to TRBJ1-1; TRBD1 is a possible D gene (6 bases). Trimming stripped 0 bases from V and 2 bases from J, with 17 bases between. The CDR3 sequence is 17 residues long. Germline V gene lookup returns CDR1 SGHRS and CDR2 YFSETQ. The CDR3 nucleotides are TGCGCCAGCAGCTTGGAGCGGCCTCTTGGGACAAACACTGAAGCTTTCTTT. Protein sequence: CASSLERPLGTNTEAFF.

This chain connects TRBV6-2 or TRBV6-3 to TRBJ2-7, with D unclear. The CDR3 has 13 residues. Germline CDR1 reads MNHEY; CDR2 reads SVGEGT. V dropped 6 bases and J dropped 0 bases, with 9 bases sitting between them. The CDR3 bases are TGTGCCAGCAGCCCGACACCCTCCTACGAGCAGTACTTC. Its translation: CASSPTPSYEQYF.

J is TRBJ2-7 and V is TRBV7-2; 8 bases fit TRBD2. CDR3 length: 14 amino acids. V was pared by 2 bases and J by 3 bases, with 3 bases of the junction left unmatched. Germline CDR1 is SGHTA and CDR2 is FQGNSA. The CDR3 loop is CASSLLAGGYEQYV. CDR3 nucleotides: TGTGCCAGCAGCTTACTGGCGGGGGGCTACGAGCAGTACGTC.

The chain combines TRBV5-1 with TRBJ1-4, with 7 nucleotides matching TRBD1. This CDR3 contains 14 residues. Germline lookup yields CDR1 SGHRS and CDR2 YFSETQ. V dropped 4 bases and J dropped 8; count of bases not matched to a gene: 8. CDR3 sequence: CASSLGTEEEKLFF. The DNA of the CDR3 is TGCGCCAGCAGCCTAGGGACAGAGGAGGAAAAACTGTTTTTT. The full variable domain, in which reference TRBV5-1 and TRBJ1-4 provide the parts outside the CDR3, is KAGVTQTPRYLIKTRGQQVTLSCSPISGHRSVSWYQQTPGQGLQFLFEYFSETQRNKGNFPGRFSGRQFSNSRSEMNVSTLELGDSALYLCASSLGTEEEKLFFGSGTQLSVL.

The chain joins TRBV5-4 to TRBJ2-2, with 11 bases lining up with TRBD1. The CDR3 length is 15 residues. The V and J ends lost 4 bases and 6 bases, in that order; junction bases with no gene match: 5. CDR1 is SGHNT and CDR2 is YYREEE in the germline V gene (reference sequence). The CDR3 region is CASSPDRGRPGELFF. The CDR3 bases are TGTGCCAGCAGCCCGGACAGGGGGCGCCCCGGGGAGCTGTTTTTT. The full variable domain, in which reference TRBV5-4 and TRBJ2-2 provide the parts outside the CDR3, is ETGVTQSPTHLIKTRGQQVTLRCSSQSGHNTVSWYQQALGQGPQFIFQYYREEENGRGNFPPRFSGLQFPNYSSELNVNALELDDSALYLCASSPDRGRPGELFFGEGSRLTVL.

This chain links TRBV28 with TRBJ1-1; no firm D call. The CDR3 has 15 amino acids. The V end was cut by 3 bases, the J end by 4 bases, with 15 bases between. Germline V CDR1 and CDR2: MDHEN, SYDVKM. DNA of the CDR3: TGTGCCAGCAGTTTTATCCCACCCTTGAGCACTGAAGCTTTCTTT. Residues: CASSFIPPLSTEAFF.

The genes are TRBV5-1 and TRBJ1-2; TRBD1 might be the D (5 bases). Trimming removed 0 bases at V and 3 bases at J, with 9 bases between. This CDR3 spans 14 amino acids. The V gene's germline CDR1 is SGHRS and CDR2 YFSETQ. CDR3 amino acids: CASSLEGRDYGYTF. The DNA for the CDR3 is TGCGCCAGCAGCTTGGAGGGCAGGGACTATGGCTACACCTTC. The variable domain in full, with the rest retrieved from reference TRBV5-1 and TRBJ1-2, is KAGVTQTPRYLIKTRGQQVTLSCSPISGHRSVSWYQQTPGQGLQFLFEYFSETQRNKGNFPGRFSGRQFSNSRSEMNVSTLELGDSALYLCASSLEGRDYGYTFGSGTRLTVV.